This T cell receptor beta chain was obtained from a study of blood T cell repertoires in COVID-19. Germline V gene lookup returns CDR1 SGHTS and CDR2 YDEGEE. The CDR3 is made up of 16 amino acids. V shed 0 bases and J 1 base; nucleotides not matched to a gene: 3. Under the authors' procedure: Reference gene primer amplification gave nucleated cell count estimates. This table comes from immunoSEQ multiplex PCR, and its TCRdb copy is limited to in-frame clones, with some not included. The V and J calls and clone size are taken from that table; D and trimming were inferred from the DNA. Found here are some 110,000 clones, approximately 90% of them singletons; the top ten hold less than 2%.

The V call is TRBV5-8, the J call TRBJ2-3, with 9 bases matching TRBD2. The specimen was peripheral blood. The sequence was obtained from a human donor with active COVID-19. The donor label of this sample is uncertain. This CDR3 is CASSLDIAGGTDTQYF. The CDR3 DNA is TGTGCCAGCAGCTTGGATATAGCGGGGGGCACAGATACGCAGTATTTT. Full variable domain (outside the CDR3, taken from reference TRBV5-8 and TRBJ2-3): EAGVTQSPTHLIKTRGQQATLRCSPISGHTSVYWYQQALGLGLQFLLWYDEGEERNRGNFPPRFSGRQFPNYSSELNVNALELEDSALYLCASSLDIAGGTDTQYFGPGTRLTVL.